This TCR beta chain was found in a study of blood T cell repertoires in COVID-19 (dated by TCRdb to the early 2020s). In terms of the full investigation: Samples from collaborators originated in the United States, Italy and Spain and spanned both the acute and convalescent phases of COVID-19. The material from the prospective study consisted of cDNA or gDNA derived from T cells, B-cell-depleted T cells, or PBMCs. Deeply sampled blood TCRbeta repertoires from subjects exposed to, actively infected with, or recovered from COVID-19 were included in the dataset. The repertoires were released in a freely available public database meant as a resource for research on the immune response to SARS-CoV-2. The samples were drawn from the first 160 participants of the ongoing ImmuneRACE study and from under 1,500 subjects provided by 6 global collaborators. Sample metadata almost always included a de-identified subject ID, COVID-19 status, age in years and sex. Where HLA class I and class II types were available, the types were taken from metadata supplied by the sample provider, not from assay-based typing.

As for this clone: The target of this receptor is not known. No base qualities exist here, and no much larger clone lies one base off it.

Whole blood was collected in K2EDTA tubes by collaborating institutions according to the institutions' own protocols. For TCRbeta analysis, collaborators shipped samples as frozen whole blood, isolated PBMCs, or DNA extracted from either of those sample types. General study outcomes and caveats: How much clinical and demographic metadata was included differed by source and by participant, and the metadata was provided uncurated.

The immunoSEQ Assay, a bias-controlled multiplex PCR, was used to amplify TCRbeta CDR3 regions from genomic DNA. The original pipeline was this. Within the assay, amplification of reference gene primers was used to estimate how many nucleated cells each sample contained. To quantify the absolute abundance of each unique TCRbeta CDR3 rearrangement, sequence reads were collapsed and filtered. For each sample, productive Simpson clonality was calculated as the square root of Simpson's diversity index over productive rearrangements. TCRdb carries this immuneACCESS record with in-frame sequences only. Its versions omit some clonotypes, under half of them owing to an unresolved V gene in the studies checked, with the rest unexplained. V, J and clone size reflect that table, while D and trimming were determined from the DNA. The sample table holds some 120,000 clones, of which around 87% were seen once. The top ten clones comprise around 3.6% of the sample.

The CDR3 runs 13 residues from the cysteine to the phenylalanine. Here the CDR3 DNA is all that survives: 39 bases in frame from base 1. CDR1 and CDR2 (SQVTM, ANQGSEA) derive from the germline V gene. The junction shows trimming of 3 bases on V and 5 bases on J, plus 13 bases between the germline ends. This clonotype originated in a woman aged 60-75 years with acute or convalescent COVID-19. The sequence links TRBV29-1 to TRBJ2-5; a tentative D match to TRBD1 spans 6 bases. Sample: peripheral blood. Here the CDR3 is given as CSVDFRGGETQYF. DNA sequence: TGCAGCGTTGACTTCAGGGGCGGGGAGACCCAGTACTTC. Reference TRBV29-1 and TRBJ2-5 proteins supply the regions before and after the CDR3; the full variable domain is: SAVISQKPSRDICQRGTSLTIQCQVDSQVTMMFWYRQQPGQSLTLIATANQGSEATYESGFVIDKFPISRPNLTFSTLTVSNMSPEDSSIYLCSVDFRGGETQYFGPGTRLLVL.